This TCR beta chain is from a study of radiotherapy plus CTLA-4 blockade in lung cancer. At the level of the study: Disease control was present in 30% to 40% of patients, and objective responses in roughly 17%.

Focal radiation and CTLA-4 blockade (ipilimumab) were tested in chemo-refractory metastatic non-small-cell lung cancer patients. The V and J ends lost 4 bases and 3 bases respectively, with 12 bases between them. There are 15 residues in the CDR3. Per germline, CDR1 KGHSH and CDR2 LQKENI. Study-wide points: Early clone dynamics of blood T cells, plus interferon-beta, reportedly predicted response best. Expansion in blood of tumor-derived TCR clones was seen after radiotherapy plus ipilimumab.

For this clone: The antigen is unknown.

Some clones are missing from TCRdb's copy, which holds only in-frame ones; the method was immunoSEQ multiplex PCR. The table has tens of thousands of clones, 83% seen once. The starting material was peripheral blood, obtained from a patient treated with radiotherapy plus ipilimumab. The receptor was isolated from a human donor with non-small cell lung cancer who had stable disease on radiotherapy plus ipilimumab. The rearrangement uses TRBV18 and TRBJ2-2; possible D gene TRBD1, 5 bases. Here the CDR3 reads CASSRRSRDTGELFF. In DNA, the CDR3 is TGTGCCAGCTCACGGAGATCCAGGGACACCGGGGAGCTGTTTTTT.